These T cell receptor beta chains were read from a single sample in a study of blood T cell repertoires in COVID-19. Assay used: immunoSEQ multiplex PCR; TCRdb lists only in-frame clones, some missing. The table has approximately 16,000 clones, 85% to 90% seen once. Source material: peripheral blood. The receptor set was obtained from a man between 60 and 75 years old with acute or convalescent COVID-19. CDR3s include the opening cysteine and the closing phenylalanine or tryptophan. A D gene is named only where the DNA matches it firmly. Not every row has a clone size; where given, it reads once, few, many or a size class.

size: -
V: TRBV27
D: -
J: TRBJ2-2
CDR3: CASSKFQGIGELFF
DNA: TGTGCCAGCAGTAAATTTCAGGGGATCGGGGAGCTGTTTTTT

size: -
V: TRBV6-2/TRBV6-3
D: TRBD2
J: TRBJ2-7
CDR3: CASSLLAGAYEQYF
DNA: TGTGCCAGCAGTCTACTAGCGGGAGCCTACGAGCAGTACTTC

size: -
V: TRBV13
D: TRBD2
J: TRBJ2-5
CDR3: CASSFGTSGRRLGETQYF
DNA: TGTGCCAGCAGCTTCGGGACTAGCGGGAGGAGGTTGGGGGAGACCCAGTACTTC

size: -
V: TRBV9
D: TRBD2
J: TRBJ2-1
CDR3: CASSVELAVTYNEQFF
DNA: TGTGCCAGCAGCGTAGAACTAGCGGTAACCTACAATGAGCAGTTCTTC

size: -
V: TRBV11-3
D: TRBD2
J: TRBJ2-3
CDR3: CASSLRGTGGPKDTQYF
DNA: TGTGCCAGCAGCTTGAGAGGGACGGGAGGGCCTAAAGATACGCAGTATTTT

size: -
V: TRBV7-2
D: -
J: TRBJ1-5
CDR3: CASSPQGRNQPQHF
DNA: TGTGCCAGCAGCCCACAGGGTCGGAATCAGCCCCAGCATTTT

size: -
V: TRBV5-5
D: TRBD2
J: TRBJ2-3
CDR3: CASSLTSGGADTQYF
DNA: TGTGCCAGCAGCTTGACTAGCGGGGGGGCAGATACGCAGTATTTT

size: -
V: TRBV7-2
D: -
J: TRBJ2-3
CDR3: CASSLISTSTDTQYF
DNA: TGTGCCAGCAGCTTAATCTCAACTAGCACAGATACGCAGTATTTT

size: -
V: TRBV21-1
D: -
J: TRBJ2-5
CDR3: CASSKVVRFQETQYF
DNA: TGTGCCAGCAGCAAAGTTGTCCGTTTTCAAGAGACCCAGTACTTC

size: -
V: TRBV19
D: TRBD2
J: TRBJ2-3
CDR3: CASSTTSGTLDTQYF
DNA: TGTGCCTCCTCGACCACTAGCGGGACTCTCGATACGCAGTATTTT

size: -
V: TRBV6-1
D: TRBD2
J: TRBJ2-3
CDR3: CASSEVLWVAGGTDTQYF
DNA: TGTGCCAGCAGTGAAGTTCTATGGGTAGCGGGAGGCACAGATACGCAGTATTTT

size: -
V: TRBV6-5
D: -
J: TRBJ1-6
CDR3: CASRSSYNSPLHF
DNA: TGTGCCAGCCGCAGCTCCTATAATTCACCCCTCCACTTT

size: -
V: TRBV18
D: -
J: TRBJ2-5
CDR3: CASSPSGYAQETQYF
DNA: TGTGCCAGCTCACCCTCAGGCTACGCTCAAGAGACCCAGTACTTC

size: -
V: TRBV28
D: TRBD1
J: TRBJ1-2
CDR3: CASSLVGTGIYGYTF
DNA: TGTGCCAGCAGTTTAGTCGGGACAGGTATCTATGGCTACACCTTC

size: once
V: TRBV19
D: -
J: TRBJ1-5
CDR3: CASNPGGGSNQPQHF
DNA: TGTGCCAGTAACCCTGGGGGGGGTAGCAATCAGCCCCAGCATTTT

size: -
V: TRBV7-2
D: -
J: TRBJ2-7
CDR3: CASSFSYEQYF
DNA: TGTGCCAGCAGCTTTAGCTACGAGCAGTACTTC

size: -
V: TRBV5-1
D: TRBD2
J: TRBJ2-1
CDR3: CASSWLAGGRSYNEQFF
DNA: TGCGCCAGCAGCTGGCTAGCGGGAGGCCGCTCCTACAATGAGCAGTTCTTC

size: -
V: TRBV5-1
D: TRBD1
J: TRBJ1-3
CDR3: CASSLQGLSGNTIYF
DNA: TGCGCCAGCAGCTTACAGGGGCTGAGTGGAAACACCATATATTTT

size: -
V: TRBV28
D: -
J: TRBJ1-5
CDR3: CASSLPSAGQPQHF
DNA: TGTGCCAGCAGTTTGCCCTCTGCGGGACAGCCCCAGCATTTT

size: -
V: TRBV11-1
D: TRBD2
J: TRBJ2-1
CDR3: CASSSRLAGKLHEQFF
DNA: TGTGCCAGCAGCTCTCGACTAGCGGGGAAGTTGCATGAGCAGTTCTTC

size: -
V: TRBV3-1/TRBV3-2
D: -
J: TRBJ1-1
CDR3: CASSQDWQTEAFF
DNA: TGTGCCAGCAGCCAAGATTGGCAAACTGAAGCTTTCTTT

size: -
V: TRBV27
D: -
J: TRBJ2-5
CDR3: CASSYGQAGETQYF
DNA: TGTGCCAGCAGTTACGGACAGGCGGGGGAGACCCAGTACTTC

size: -
V: TRBV3-1/TRBV3-2
D: -
J: TRBJ2-5
CDR3: CASSQSGVVLQETQYF
DNA: TGTGCCAGCAGCCAATCAGGGGTAGTTCTCCAAGAGACCCAGTACTTC

size: -
V: TRBV24-1
D: -
J: TRBJ2-3
CDR3: CATSDALGTDTQYF
DNA: TGTGCCACCAGTGACGCCCTAGGTACAGATACGCAGTATTTT

size: -
V: TRBV19
D: -
J: TRBJ2-7
CDR3: CASSIEGREVSNEVQYF
DNA: TGTGCCAGTAGTATAGAAGGGCGGGAAGTATCTAATGAAGTGCAGTACTTC

size: -
V: TRBV18
D: -
J: TRBJ1-3
CDR3: CASSPEGTSVGTIYF
DNA: TGTGCCAGCTCACCAGAGGGGACTTCAGTTGGCACCATATATTTT

size: -
V: TRBV28
D: -
J: TRBJ1-5
CDR3: CASSSGNQPQHF
DNA: TGTGCCAGCAGTTCCGGGAATCAGCCCCAGCATTTT

size: -
V: TRBV28
D: -
J: TRBJ1-4
CDR3: CASYTATNEKLFF
DNA: TGTGCCAGTTACACAGCAACTAATGAAAAACTGTTTTTT

size: -
V: TRBV12-3/TRBV12-4
D: -
J: TRBJ2-5
CDR3: CASSFGETQYF
DNA: TGTGCCAGCAGTTTCGGGGAGACCCAGTACTTC

size: -
V: TRBV11-3
D: -
J: TRBJ2-1
CDR3: CASSLSGLANEQFF
DNA: TGTGCCAGCAGCTTAAGCGGGCTAGCGAATGAGCAGTTCTTC

size: -
V: TRBV9
D: -
J: TRBJ1-2
CDR3: CASSAQGYNYGYTF
DNA: TGTGCCAGCAGCGCCCAGGGGTATAACTATGGCTACACCTTC

size: -
V: TRBV5-4
D: TRBD2
J: TRBJ2-3
CDR3: CASFQGGGSFTDTQYF
DNA: TGTGCCAGCTTCCAGGGAGGCGGGAGTTTCACAGATACGCAGTATTTT

size: -
V: TRBV7-9
D: -
J: TRBJ2-7
CDR3: CASSLATGSPWEQYF
DNA: TGTGCCAGCAGCTTAGCGACAGGAAGCCCTTGGGAGCAGTACTTC

size: -
V: TRBV21-1
D: -
J: TRBJ2-7
CDR3: CASSATGRSDYEQYF
DNA: TGTGCCAGCAGCGCGACAGGGCGCAGTGACTACGAGCAGTACTTC